The source of this T cell receptor (beta chain) is a study of shared clonotypes between healthy human individuals. Worth noting for this clone: Its antigen is as yet unknown.

Findings and limits, study-wide: Larger estimated richness was generally recorded for naive subsets relative to memory subsets.

Using immunoSEQ multiplex PCR, the repertoire was profiled, and TCRdb retains in-frame clones only, with some absent. The table records roughly 2 million clones, around 95% of them present only once. This CDR3 has 14 amino acids. V dropped 8 bases and J dropped 4; count of bases not matched to a gene: 7. Germline loops: CDR1 MNHNS, CDR2 SASEGT. The sequence came from a man aged 18-30 years in good health. Material: naive CD4+ T cells sorted from blood. The subset denotes: CD45RA+ positively selected. V usage is TRBV6-1 and J usage is TRBJ1-1, with TRBD1 matching over 10 bases. The CDR3 DNA is TGTGCCAGCTTGGGACAGGGGCGTTCCACTGAAGCTTTCTTT. It encodes CASLGQGRSTEAFF.